This T cell receptor beta chain emerged from a study of T cells in Graves' hyperthyroidism and ophthalmopathy. Newly diagnosed patients aged 18 to 65 had hyperthyroidism of under 2 months' duration. Diagnosis relied on clinical symptoms, serum thyroxine and TRAb, thyroid ultrasound and orbital computed tomography. RNA transcripts served as the template for amplifying TCR beta CDR3 regions. The primer set for the first-round RT-PCR of the TCR CDR3 was HTBI. Using its own MiXCR run on the multiplex PCR reads, TCRdb lists one record per CDR3 protein. Of approximately 560,000 distinct CDR3 sequences in the sample, roughly 50% are singletons; the top ten hold roughly 8.2%. Trimming at V came to 7 bases and at J to 2 bases, leaving 2 bases not matched to a gene. The germline gives CDR1 KGHDR, CDR2 SFDVKD. This CDR3 spans 14 amino acids. This clonotype was counted ten times or more. No antigen is known for it.

Study-wide points: Onset of ophthalmopathy came a median around 6.2 months after the model predicted it. Blood samples included most of the expanded thyroid clonotypes exceeding 0.001.

Sequencing was done on a sample of peripheral blood or thyroid tissue (not recorded which). The V and J genes are TRBV24-1 and TRBJ2-5; 11 bases agree with TRBD1. The receptor comes from a woman aged 18-29 years with Graves' hyperthyroidism. CDR3 in amino acids: CATSGTGGQETQYF. Written as DNA, the CDR3 is TGTGCCACCAGCGGGACAGGGGGGCAAGAGACCCAGTACTTC.